This TCR beta chain emerged from a study of OX40 agonist ivuxolimab in advanced cancers. As for the study in general: The study treated patients with ivuxolimab, an agonistic anti-OX40 (CD134) antibody. Partial responses were achieved by three patients, one with hepatocellular carcinoma and two with cutaneous melanoma.

Assay: immunoSEQ multiplex PCR; the TCRdb copy retains only in-frame clones and omits some. Among under 150,000 clones listed, less than 95% were seen once. The source is an adult with an advanced solid tumor such as melanoma, head and neck, liver or kidney cancer. This specimen was CD4+ or CD8+ T cells sorted from blood, taken in a trial of the OX40 agonist ivuxolimab.

This CDR3 is CASSRVTGTGNEQYF. DNA for the CDR3: TGTGCCAGCAGTCGAGTAACCGGGACAGGAAACGAGCAGTACTTC. The genes are TRBV25-1 and TRBJ2-7; TRBD1 agrees at 8 bases. J lost 5 bases, V lost 5 bases, and 11 bases had no gene match. CDR1 MGHDK and CDR2 SYGVNS come from the germline V gene. The CDR3 is made up of 15 amino acids.